The present TCR beta chain was sequenced within a study of blood T cells in healthy people across ages. Findings of the study overall: Diversity was estimated from one million T cells, and these estimates were considered underestimates. Comparison with aged donors showed that long-lived donors had more naive CD4+ cells and higher diversity.

PCR was performed a second time for roughly 7 to 11 cycles using a sample-barcoded 5' primer and a J-beta primer mix. A minimum of 2.5 million CDR3-containing paired-end reads was obtained for each sample. TCRdb reprocessed the 5' RACE reads via MiXCR and lists one record per CDR3 protein. The sample has hundreds of thousands of distinct CDR3 sequences, around 32% seen once; the top ten hold 15%. V lost 1 base to trimming and J lost 2 bases, with 11 bases between them. The CDR3 contains 15 residues. CDR1 and CDR2 from the germline V gene are SGHTA and FQGNSA. This clonotype showed up many times. Its antigen is still unknown.

Sequencing was carried out using blood. The TCR sequence derives from a woman older than 75 in good health. The chain joins TRBV7-2 to TRBJ1-1; unclear D gene. This CDR3 reads CASSLGRTGNTEAFF. As DNA, the CDR3 is TGTGCCAGCAGCTTAGGGAGAACGGGAAACACTGAAGCTTTCTTT.